Reported below is one T cell receptor beta chain. The antigen is undetermined. This sample is drawn from a study of response to subunit inactivated influenza vaccine. The V gene's germline CDR1 is MNHEY and CDR2 SMNVEV (reference sequence). Losses at the gene ends were 5 bases for V and 4 bases for J; bases not matched to a gene: 6. The CDR3 has 17 residues. TCRdb processed the RT-PCR reads anew with MiXCR; each CDR3 protein has one entry. The sample has over 650,000 distinct CDR3 sequences; roughly 20% are singletons. General observations from the study: Only a handful of new T cells, the authors suggested, are recruited with each seasonal influenza vaccination.

V and J are TRBV27 and TRBJ2-1; 15 nucleotides align to TRBD2. The TCR originated in a man aged 50 to 59 who received an inactivated influenza vaccine. Material: PBMCs from blood, obtained 5 to 6 days after vaccination. Here the CDR3 reads CASSAGTSGGSYNEQFF. CDR3 in DNA: TGTGCCAGCAGTGCGGGGACTAGCGGGGGGTCGTACAATGAGCAGTTCTTC.